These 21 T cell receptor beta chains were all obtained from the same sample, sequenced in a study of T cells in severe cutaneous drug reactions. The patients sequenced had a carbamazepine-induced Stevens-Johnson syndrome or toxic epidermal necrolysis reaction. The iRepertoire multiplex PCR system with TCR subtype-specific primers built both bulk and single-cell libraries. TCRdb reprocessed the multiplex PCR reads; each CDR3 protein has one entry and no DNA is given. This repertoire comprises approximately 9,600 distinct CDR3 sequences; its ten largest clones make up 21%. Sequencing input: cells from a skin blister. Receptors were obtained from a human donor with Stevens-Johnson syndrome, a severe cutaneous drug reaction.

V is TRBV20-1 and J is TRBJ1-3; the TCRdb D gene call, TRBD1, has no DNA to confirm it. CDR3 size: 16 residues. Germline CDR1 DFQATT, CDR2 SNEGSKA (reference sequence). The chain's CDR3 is CSAPSRTLQTGNTIYF.

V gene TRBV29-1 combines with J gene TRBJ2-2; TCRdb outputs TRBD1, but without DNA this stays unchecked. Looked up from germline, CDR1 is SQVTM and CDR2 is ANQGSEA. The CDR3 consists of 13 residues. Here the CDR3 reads CSVHRGQGGELFF.

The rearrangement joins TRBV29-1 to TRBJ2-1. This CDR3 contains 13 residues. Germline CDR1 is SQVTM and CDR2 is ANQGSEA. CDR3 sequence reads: CSVAASTYNEQFF.

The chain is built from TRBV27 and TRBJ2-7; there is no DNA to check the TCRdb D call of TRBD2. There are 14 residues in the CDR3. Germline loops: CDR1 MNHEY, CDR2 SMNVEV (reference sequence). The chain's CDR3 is CASALSGGGYEQYF.

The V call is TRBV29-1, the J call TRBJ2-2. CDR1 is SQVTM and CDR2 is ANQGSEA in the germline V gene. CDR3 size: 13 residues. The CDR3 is CSVSPLTTGELFF.

CDR3 sequence: CSVDSVGTDTQYF. This rearrangement joins TRBV29-1 to TRBJ2-3. CDR1 and CDR2 (germline): SQVTM, ANQGSEA. CDR3 length: 13 residues.

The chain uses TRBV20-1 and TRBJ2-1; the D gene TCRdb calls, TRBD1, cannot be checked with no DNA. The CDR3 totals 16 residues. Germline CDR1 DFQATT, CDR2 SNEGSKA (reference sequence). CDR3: CSARDPGKSTSTEQFF.

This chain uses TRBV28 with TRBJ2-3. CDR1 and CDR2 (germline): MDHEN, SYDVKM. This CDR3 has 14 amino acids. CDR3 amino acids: CASSWATSTDTQYF.

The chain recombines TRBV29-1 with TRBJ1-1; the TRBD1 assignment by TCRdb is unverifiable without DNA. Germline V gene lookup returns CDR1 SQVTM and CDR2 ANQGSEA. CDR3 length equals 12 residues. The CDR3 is CSVFRVNTEAFF.

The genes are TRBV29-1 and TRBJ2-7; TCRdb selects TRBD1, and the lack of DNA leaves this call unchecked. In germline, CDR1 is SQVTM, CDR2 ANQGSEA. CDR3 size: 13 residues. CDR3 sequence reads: CSVRDTNSYEQYF.

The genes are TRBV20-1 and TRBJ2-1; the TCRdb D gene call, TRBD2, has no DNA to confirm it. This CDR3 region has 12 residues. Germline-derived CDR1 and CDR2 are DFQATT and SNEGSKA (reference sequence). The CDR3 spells CSGSGGVNEQFF.

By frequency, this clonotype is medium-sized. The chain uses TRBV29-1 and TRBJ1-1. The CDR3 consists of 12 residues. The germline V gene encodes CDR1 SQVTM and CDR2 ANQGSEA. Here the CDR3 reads CSVGTVNTEAFF.

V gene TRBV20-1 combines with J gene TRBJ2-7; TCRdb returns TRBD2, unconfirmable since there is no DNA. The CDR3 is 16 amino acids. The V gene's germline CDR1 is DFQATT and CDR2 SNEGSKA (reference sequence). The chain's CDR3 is CSAGGGASGRSDEQYF.

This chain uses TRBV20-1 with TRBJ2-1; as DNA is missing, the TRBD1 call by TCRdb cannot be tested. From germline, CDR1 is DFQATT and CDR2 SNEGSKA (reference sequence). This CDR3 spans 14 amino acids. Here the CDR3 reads CSARGFYQGDEQFF.

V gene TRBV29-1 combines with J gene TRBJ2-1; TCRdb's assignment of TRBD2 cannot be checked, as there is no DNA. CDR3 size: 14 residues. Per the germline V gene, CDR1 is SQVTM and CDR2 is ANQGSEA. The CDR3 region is CSVGGGRAWDEQFF.

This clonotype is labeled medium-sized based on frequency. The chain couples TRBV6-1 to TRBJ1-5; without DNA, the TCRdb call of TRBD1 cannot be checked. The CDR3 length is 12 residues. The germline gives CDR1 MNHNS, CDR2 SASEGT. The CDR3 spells CASSGPPRPQHF.

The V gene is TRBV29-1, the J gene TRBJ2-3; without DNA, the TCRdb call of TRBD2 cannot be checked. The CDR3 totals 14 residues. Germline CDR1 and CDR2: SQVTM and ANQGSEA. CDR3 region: CSASPGLTTDTQYF.

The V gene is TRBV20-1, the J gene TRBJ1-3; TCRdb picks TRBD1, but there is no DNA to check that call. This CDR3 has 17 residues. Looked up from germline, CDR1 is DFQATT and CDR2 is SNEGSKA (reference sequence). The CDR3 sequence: CSARCFAQGDLGNTIYF.

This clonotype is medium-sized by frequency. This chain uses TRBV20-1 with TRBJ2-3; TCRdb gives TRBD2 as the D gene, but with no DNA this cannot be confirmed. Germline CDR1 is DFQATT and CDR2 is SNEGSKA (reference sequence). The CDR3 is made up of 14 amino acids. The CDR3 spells CSAIPAGGPDTQYF.

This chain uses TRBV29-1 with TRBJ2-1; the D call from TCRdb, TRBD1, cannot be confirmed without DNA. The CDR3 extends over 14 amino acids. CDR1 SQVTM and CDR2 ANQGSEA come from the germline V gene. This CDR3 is CSVDADRGSNEQFF.

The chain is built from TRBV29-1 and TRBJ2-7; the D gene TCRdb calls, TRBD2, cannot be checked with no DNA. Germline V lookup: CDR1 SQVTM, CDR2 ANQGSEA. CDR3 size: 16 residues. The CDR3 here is CSVEGLAGISPYEQYF.